This TCR beta chain originates from a study of blood T cells in healthy people across ages. Regarding the study as a whole: In older individuals, TCR beta diversity per million T cells was lower, falling roughly linearly with age. Conclusively comparing naive with antigen-experienced cells was impossible with unsorted PBMCs.

CDR1 and CDR2 (germline): MNHEY, SVGAGI. V was clipped by 3 bases and J by 3 bases, with 15 bases between them. The CDR3 runs 15 residues. The authors ran a second PCR of roughly 6 to 12 cycles using a sample-barcoded 5' primer and a J-beta primer mix. A single record per CDR3 protein comes from TCRdb applying MiXCR to the 5' RACE reads. The sample includes around 800,000 distinct CDR3 sequences, 53% of them seen just once. Whenever a sample was processed, at least 6.5 million PBMCs were isolated. Of note for this clonotype: Its antigen is undetermined.

This sequence joins TRBV6-5 and TRBJ2-7; unclear D gene. The sequence was obtained from an elderly man in good health. Input material: blood. This CDR3 reads CASSYRVFPFYEQYF. In DNA form, the CDR3 reads TGTGCCAGCAGTTATCGGGTGTTTCCTTTCTACGAGCAGTACTTC.